This T cell receptor (beta chain) came from a study of control samples from healthy donors and cancer patients. The method was immunoSEQ multiplex PCR; TCRdb's version includes in-frame clones alone and lacks a portion of them. The sample contains roughly 40,000 clones, approximately 90% of which appear only once. CDR1 and CDR2 (germline): SGHAT, FQNNGV. The ends were cut back, 6 bases at V and 4 bases at J, with 9 bases in the middle. The CDR3 sequence is 12 residues long. The V gene is TRBV11-2, the J gene TRBJ1-1; D is ambiguous. The TCR comes from a woman aged 45-60 years in good health. Sequenced sample: blood. DNA of the CDR3: TGTGCCAGCAGGGTGGTTAGCACTGAAGCTTTCTTT. Encoded protein: CASRVVSTEAFF.